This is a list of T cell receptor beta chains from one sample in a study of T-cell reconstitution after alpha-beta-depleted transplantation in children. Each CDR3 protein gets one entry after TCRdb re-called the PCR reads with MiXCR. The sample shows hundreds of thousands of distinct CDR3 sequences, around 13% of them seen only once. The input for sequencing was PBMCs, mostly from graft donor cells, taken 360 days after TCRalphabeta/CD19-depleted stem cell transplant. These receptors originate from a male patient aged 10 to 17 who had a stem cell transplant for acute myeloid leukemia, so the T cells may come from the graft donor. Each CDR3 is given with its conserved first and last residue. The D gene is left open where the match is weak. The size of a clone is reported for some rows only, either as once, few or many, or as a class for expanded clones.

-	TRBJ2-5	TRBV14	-	TGTGCCAGCAGCCAAGAGAAGCGCGGGGAAAAGACCCAGTACTTC	CASSQEKRGEKTQYF
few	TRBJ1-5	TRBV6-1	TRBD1	TGTGCCAGCAAACCGGGACAGGGGCTTGGTCAGCCCCAGCATTTT	CASKPGQGLGQPQHF
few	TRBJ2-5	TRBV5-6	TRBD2	TGTGCCAGCAGCGGACTAGCGGGAGGGGTGTGGGAGACCCAGTACTTC	CASSGLAGGVWETQYF
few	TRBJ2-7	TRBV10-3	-	TGTGCCATCAGTGAGTCCTGGCAGATCCTGGCCCACGAGCAGTACTTC	CAISESWQILAHEQYF
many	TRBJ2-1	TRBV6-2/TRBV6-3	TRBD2	TGTGCCAGCAGGAGGACTAGCGGGAGGTCGAATTCCTACAATGAGCAGTTCTTC	CASRRTSGRSNSYNEQFF
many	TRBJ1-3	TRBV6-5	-	TGTGCCAGCAGTCGAGCAGGGGTCTCTGGAAACACCATATATTTT	CASSRAGVSGNTIYF
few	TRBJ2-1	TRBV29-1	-	TGCAGCGTTGGTCCGGCCATCGGTGAGCAGTTCTTC	CSVGPAIGEQFF
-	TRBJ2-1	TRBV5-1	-	TGCGCCAGCAGCGAATACTCAGGGGTGAATGAGCAGTTCTTC	CASSEYSGVNEQFF
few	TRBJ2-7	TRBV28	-	TGTGCCAGCAGTTTAGGGGATCGGCAGTACTTC	CASSLGDRQYF
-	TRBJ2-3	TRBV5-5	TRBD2	TGTGCCAGCGGGGGGAGGGTGCTCCCCACAGATACGCAGTATTTT	CASGGRVLPTDTQYF
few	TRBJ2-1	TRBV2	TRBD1	TGTGCCAGCAGCTGGGACAGGGGGCGGGTGGAGCAGTTCTTC	CASSWDRGRVEQFF
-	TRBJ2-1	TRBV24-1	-	TGTGCCACCAGTGACCGATTATATGAGCAGTTCTTC	CATSDRLYEQFF
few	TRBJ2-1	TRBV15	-	TGTGCCACCAGCAGAGGAGGGAACACCTACAATGAGCAGTTCTTC	CATSRGGNTYNEQFF
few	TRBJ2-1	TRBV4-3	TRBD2	TGCGCCAGCAGCCAAGATCAGGGAGGGTACAATGAGCAGTTCTTC	CASSQDQGGYNEQFF
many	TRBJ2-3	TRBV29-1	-	TGCAGCGTAGACCGGCAGTATTTT	CSVDRQYF
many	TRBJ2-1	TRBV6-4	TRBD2	TGTGCCAGCAGTGGGCAAGCGGGAGCGGGCTACAATGAGCAGTTCTTC	CASSGQAGAGYNEQFF
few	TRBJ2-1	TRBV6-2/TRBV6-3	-	TGTGCCAGCCCACCCCGGCGGGTTGCCTACAATGAGCAGTTCTTC	CASPPRRVAYNEQFF
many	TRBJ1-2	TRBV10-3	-	TGTGCCATCAGTGAGCCGACGCAGTTCGGAGTTGGGGATGGCTACACCTTC	CAISEPTQFGVGDGYTF
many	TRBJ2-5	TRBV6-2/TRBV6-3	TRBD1	TGTGCCAGCAGGAGGACAGGGGGCCAAGAGACCCAGTACTTC	CASRRTGGQETQYF
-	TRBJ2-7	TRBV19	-	TGTGCCAGTAGTATTGGCCAAAGGGAGCAGTACTTC	CASSIGQREQYF
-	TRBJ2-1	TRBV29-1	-	TGCAGCGTTGTGGTCGTCAGGCATGAGCAGTTCTTC	CSVVVVRHEQFF
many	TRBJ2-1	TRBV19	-	TGTGCCAGTAGTCTGACTAGTTTCAATGAGCAGTTCTTC	CASSLTSFNEQFF
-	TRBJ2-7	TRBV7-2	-	TGTGCCAGCAGCTATAGCGCGAGAGGGGACGAGCAGTACTTC	CASSYSARGDEQYF
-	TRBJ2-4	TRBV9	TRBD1	TGTGCCAGCAGCCCGGGACAGAGGGTGGACATTCAGTACTTC	CASSPGQRVDIQYF
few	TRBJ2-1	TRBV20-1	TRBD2	TGCAGTGCCCCTACGGGGGGGCCCTACAATGAGCAGTTCTTC	CSAPTGGPYNEQFF
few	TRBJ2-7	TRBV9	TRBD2	TGTGCCAGCAGTCCCTCCGGCGGGAGGTCACAGGGCTCCTACGAGCAGTACTTC	CASSPSGGRSQGSYEQYF
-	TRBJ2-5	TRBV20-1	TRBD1	TGCAGTGCTGGATCGACAGGGGCAGAGACCCAGTACTTC	CSAGSTGAETQYF
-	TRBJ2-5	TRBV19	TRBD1	TGTGCCAGTAGTTCCGACAGGGTGATAGGAGAGACCCAGTACTTC	CASSSDRVIGETQYF
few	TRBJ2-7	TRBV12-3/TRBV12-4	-	TGTGCCAGCACCTCACCAACGACAGGCCAGTACGAGCAGTACTTC	CASTSPTTGQYEQYF
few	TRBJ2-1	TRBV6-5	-	TGTGCCAGCAGTTACTCATTAACAGGCAGTGAGCAGTTCTTC	CASSYSLTGSEQFF
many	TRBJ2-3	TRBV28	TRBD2	TGTGCCAGCAGTTGGGCGGGAGGTTTAGATACGCAGTATTTT	CASSWAGGLDTQYF
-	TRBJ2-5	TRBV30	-	TGTGCCTGGAGTCCTTTCGGCCCAGAGACCCAGTACTTC	CAWSPFGPETQYF
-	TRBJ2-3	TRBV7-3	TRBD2	TGTGCCAGCAGCTTGGGACTAGCGGGAGACATAGATACGCAGTATTTT	CASSLGLAGDIDTQYF
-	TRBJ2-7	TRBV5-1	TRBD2	TGCGCCAGCAGCTTGGCCACACTAGCGGGAGGTACCGAGCAGTACTTC	CASSLATLAGGTEQYF
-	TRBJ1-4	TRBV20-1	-	TGCAGTGCTCCCAACAGGAAAAGGATGTTTTTT	CSAPNRKRMFF
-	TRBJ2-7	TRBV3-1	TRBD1	TGTGCCTGCTGTAGAAGGGACAGGGCCTACGAGCAGTACTTC	CACCRRDRAYEQYF
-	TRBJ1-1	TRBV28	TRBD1	TGTGCCACAGAGGGACAGCCGAAATTAGACACTGAAGCTTTCTTT	CATEGQPKLDTEAFF
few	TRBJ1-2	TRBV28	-	TGTGCCAGCACCCCAGGGTTGGGCTACACCTTC	CASTPGLGYTF
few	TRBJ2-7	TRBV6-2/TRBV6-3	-	TGTGCCAGCAGTTACGGGGCTCAATCCGCCTACGAGCAGTACTTC	CASSYGAQSAYEQYF
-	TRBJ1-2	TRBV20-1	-	TGCAGTGCTAAACAGAGACAGGCCACTAACTATGGCTACACCTTC	CSAKQRQATNYGYTF
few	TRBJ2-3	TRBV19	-	TGTGCCAGTAGTACCTGGGGACCCACAGATACGCAGTATTTT	CASSTWGPTDTQYF
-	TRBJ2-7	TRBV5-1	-	TGCGCCAGCAGCTTGGTCATAACGGCCACCTACGAGCAGTACTTC	CASSLVITATYEQYF
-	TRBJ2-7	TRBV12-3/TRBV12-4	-	TGTGCCAGCAAGGTGGGACACCACGAGCAGTACTTC	CASKVGHHEQYF
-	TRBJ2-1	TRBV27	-	TGTGCCAGCAGTTTAAGGACTCCCTTAAACAATGAGCAGTTCTTC	CASSLRTPLNNEQFF
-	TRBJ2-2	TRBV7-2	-	TGTGCCAGCAGCTTATTTTCTCGGGCTATTAACACCGGGGAGCTGTTTTTT	CASSLFSRAINTGELFF